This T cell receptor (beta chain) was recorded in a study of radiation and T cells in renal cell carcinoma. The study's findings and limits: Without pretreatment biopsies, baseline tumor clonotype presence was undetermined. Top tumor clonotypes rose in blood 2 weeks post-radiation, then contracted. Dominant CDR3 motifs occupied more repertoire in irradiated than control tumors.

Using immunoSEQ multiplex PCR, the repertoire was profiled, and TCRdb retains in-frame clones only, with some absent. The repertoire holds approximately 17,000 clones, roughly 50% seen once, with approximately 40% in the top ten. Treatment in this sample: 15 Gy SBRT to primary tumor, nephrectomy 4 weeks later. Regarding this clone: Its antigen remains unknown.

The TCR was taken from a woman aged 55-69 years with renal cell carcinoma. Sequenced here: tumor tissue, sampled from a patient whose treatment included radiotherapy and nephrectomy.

CDR3 sequence reads: CASSWRAGGGDTQYF. The CDR3 bases are TGTGCCAGCAGCTGGCGCGCGGGAGGGGGAGATACGCAGTATTTT. The chain has TRBV5-4 and TRBJ2-3; 9 bases map to TRBD2. The J segment lost 5 bases and the V segment lost 3 bases, leaving 7 bases of the junction unmatched. The CDR3 length is 15 residues. Germline V gene sequence: CDR1 SGHNT, CDR2 YYREEE (reference sequence).